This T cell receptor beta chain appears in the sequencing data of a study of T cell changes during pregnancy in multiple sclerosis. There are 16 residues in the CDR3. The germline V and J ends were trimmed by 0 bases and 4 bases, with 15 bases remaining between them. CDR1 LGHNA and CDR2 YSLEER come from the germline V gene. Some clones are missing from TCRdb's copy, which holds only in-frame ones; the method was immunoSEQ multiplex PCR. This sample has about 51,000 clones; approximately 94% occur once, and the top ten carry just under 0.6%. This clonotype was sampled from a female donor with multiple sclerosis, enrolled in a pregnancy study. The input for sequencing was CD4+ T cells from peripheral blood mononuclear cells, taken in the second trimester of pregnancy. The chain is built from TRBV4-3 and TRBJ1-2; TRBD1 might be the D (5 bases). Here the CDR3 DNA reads TGCGCCAGCAGCCAAGATTCGGGCAGGGCTGGCTATGGCTACACCTTC. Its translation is CASSQDSGRAGYGYTF.